Listed below are T cell receptor beta chains from one sample, sequenced in a study of CD8+CD57+ T cells in acquired aplastic anemia. One entry per CDR3 protein, called by TCRdb with MiXCR from the reads. Of about 81,000 distinct CDR3 sequences in the sample, 40% to 55% were seen once. Sequenced input: sorted CD4+, CD8+, or CD8+CD57+ T cells (not recorded which) from PBMCs. The receptor source for this set is a human donor in good health, serving as a control. Both conserved end residues are trimmed from each CDR3. Clone size, where shown, is once, few, many, or a class for clones that have expanded.

>many|TRBJ2-3|TRBV24-1
ATSDLTGNTDTQY
>NA|TRBJ2-5|TRBV29-1
SVETDRGGETQY
>few|TRBJ2-1|TRBV19
ASSITSGVHNEQF
>many|TRBJ2-2|TRBV24-1
ATSVQGVTGELF
>NA|TRBJ1-2|TRBV7-9
ASSLRGKGNYGYT
>NA|TRBJ1-6|TRBV25-1
ASRSTGTGASPLH
>NA|TRBJ2-7|TRBV25-1
ASRSTGEGYEQY
>NA|TRBJ1-2|TRBV30
AWSDRAPYGYT
>many|TRBJ2-3|TRBV9
ASSASGTDTQY
>NA|TRBJ2-7|TRBV25-1
ASSQVIYEQY
>once|TRBJ2-7|TRBV29-1
SVLLQGGYEQY
>NA|TRBJ2-3|TRBV30
AWEASGSRDTQY
>once|TRBJ2-1|TRBV15
ATSIGTSGWNEQF
>NA|TRBJ2-3|TRBV25-1
ASSEGDRGNTQY
>many|TRBJ1-3|TRBV14
ASSQVGNTIY
>NA|TRBJ2-7|TRBV3-1
ASSQEIAGGRYEQY
>many|TRBJ2-7|TRBV5-1
ASSTHSGEQY
>many|TRBJ1-3|TRBV14
ASSQGPVSGNTIY